The rows below give T cell receptor beta chains drawn from one sample of a study of T-cell reconstitution after alpha-beta-depleted transplantation in children. TCRdb reanalysed the PCR reads using MiXCR and keeps one entry per CDR3 protein. The sample consists of about 640,000 distinct CDR3 sequences, 16% of them appearing once. This specimen was PBMCs from the stem cell graft donor, taken from the stem cell graft. The receptor set was obtained from a human donor who donated a stem cell graft to a child with acute myeloid leukemia. Both conserved end residues are part of each CDR3. A D gene is named only where the DNA matches it firmly. The size field is filled for only some rows; it gives once, few, many or a size class.

>TRBV7-9|NA|TRBJ2-3|NA
CASSRDPTQYF
TGTGCCAGCAGCCGGGATCCTACGCAGTATTTT
>TRBV5-6|many|TRBJ2-3|TRBD1
CASSLERGHTQYF
TGTGCCAGCAGCTTGGAAAGGGGGCATACGCAGTATTTT
>TRBV7-2|NA|TRBJ2-7|TRBD2
CASSRSGGEREQYF
TGTGCCAGCAGCCGCAGCGGGGGGGAGAGGGAGCAGTACTTC
>TRBV4-1|NA|TRBJ2-2|NA
CASSRSAPWTGELFF
TGCGCCAGCAGCCGAAGCGCCCCTTGGACCGGGGAGCTGTTTTTT
>TRBV7-2|NA|TRBJ2-3|NA
CASSLGLTVADTQYF
TGTGCCAGCAGCTTAGGCCTAACCGTTGCAGATACGCAGTATTTT
>TRBV12-3/TRBV12-4|many|TRBJ2-5|NA
CASSLLRGQQETQYF
TGTGCCAGCAGTTTACTTCGTGGCCAGCAAGAGACCCAGTACTTC
>TRBV11-1|NA|TRBJ2-3|NA
CASSLGPFKTGWRTDTQYF
TGTGCCAGCAGCTTAGGGCCCTTTAAAACAGGGTGGAGGACAGATACGCAGTATTTT
>TRBV10-3|NA|TRBJ2-2|TRBD1
CAISEPGTGYTGELFF
TGTGCCATCAGTGAGCCCGGGACAGGGTACACCGGGGAGCTGTTTTTT
>TRBV5-5|few|TRBJ1-5|NA
CASSWGGYSNQPQHF
TGTGCCAGCAGTTGGGGGGGTTATAGCAATCAGCCCCAGCATTTT
>TRBV4-2|NA|TRBJ1-2|TRBD1
CASSQDSGGIRLDGYTF
TGTGCCAGCAGCCAAGATTCAGGGGGAATACGTTTGGATGGCTACACCTTC
>TRBV24-1|NA|TRBJ2-2|NA
CATSDLSGLDTGELFF
TGTGCCACCAGTGATTTGTCCGGGCTGGACACCGGGGAGCTGTTTTTT
>TRBV20-1|few|TRBJ1-6|NA
CSARDKKELRSHF
TGCAGTGCTAGAGATAAGAAAGAGCTTAGGTCCCACTTT
>TRBV12-3/TRBV12-4|many|TRBJ2-2|TRBD1
CASSPGQGTGELFF
TGTGCCAGCAGTCCAGGACAGGGCACCGGGGAGCTGTTTTTT
>TRBV5-4|NA|TRBJ2-5|NA
CASRRRQDETQYF
TGTGCCAGCAGAAGGAGGCAGGACGAGACCCAGTACTTC
>TRBV15|few|TRBJ1-5|NA
CATSRTGNWPQHF
TGTGCCACCAGCAGGACGGGGAATTGGCCCCAGCATTTT
>TRBV20-1|many|TRBJ2-1|TRBD2
CSAKGLAFYNEQFF
TGCAGTGCTAAGGGACTAGCGTTCTACAATGAGCAGTTCTTC
>TRBV20-1|many|TRBJ1-3|TRBD1
CSAIPGQGNTIYF
TGCAGTGCGATCCCGGGACAGGGGAACACCATATATTTT
>TRBV5-1|many|TRBJ1-2|NA
CASSLAHSSPFYGYTF
TGCGCCAGCAGCTTGGCTCACTCATCACCCTTCTATGGCTACACCTTC
>TRBV24-1|NA|TRBJ2-5|TRBD1
CATSELTGGGETQYF
TGTGCCACCAGTGAGTTGACAGGGGGTGGTGAGACCCAGTACTTC
>TRBV24-1|few|TRBJ2-2|NA
CATSEGTVNTGELFF
TGTGCCACCAGTGAGGGGACGGTGAACACCGGGGAGCTGTTTTTT
>TRBV5-1|NA|TRBJ1-5|NA
CASSLEGIGQPQHF
TGCGCCAGCAGCTTGGAGGGCATTGGGCAGCCCCAGCATTTT
>TRBV5-1|few|TRBJ1-6|NA
CASSLDRPSSYNSPLHF
TGCGCCAGCAGCTTGGACAGGCCGAGCTCCTATAATTCACCCCTCCACTTT
>TRBV27|NA|TRBJ2-2|TRBD1
CASLTGRGELFF
TGTGCCAGCCTGACAGGGCGCGGGGAGCTGTTTTTT
>TRBV6-5|NA|TRBJ2-6|NA
CASQVQSGGRGSGANVLTF
TGTGCCAGCCAAGTCCAATCGGGGGGCAGAGGCTCTGGGGCCAACGTCCTGACTTTC
>TRBV12-3/TRBV12-4|NA|TRBJ1-2|TRBD1
CASSSLRGGLGYGYTF
TGTGCCAGCAGTTCTCTCAGGGGGGGCCTAGGGTATGGCTACACCTTC
>TRBV7-9|NA|TRBJ1-1|NA
CASSLGQEGTEAFF
TGTGCCAGCAGCTTAGGCCAAGAGGGCACTGAAGCTTTCTTT